This TCR beta chain is from a study of identical twins (dated by TCRdb to the mid-2010s). Regarding the complete study: To test whether fetal clonotypes persist, the study used deep sequencing on TCR alpha and beta repertoires from monozygotic twins, unrelated adults of various ages, and cord blood. To rule out contamination, replicate twin experiments were performed at different times with different library preparation protocols. Results the study describes overall, beyond this receptor: Recombination models systematically underestimated out-of-frame TCR alpha sharing in monozygotic twins but agreed with sharing between unrelated individuals. Fewer insertions were carried by abundant cord blood beta clonotypes; a weaker similar trend was observed in young adult naive repertoires, while no such trend was observed in memory repertoires. Invariant T cells such as MAIT and iNKT could partly confound zero-insertion analyses, though diverse VJ usage argued against this for most clonotypes. Excess twin sharing in beta out-of-frame sequences was weaker because fewer shared sequences lowered the signal-to-noise ratio. Conclusions relied on cross-sectional statistical analysis, since the same donors could not be followed over many years. Compared with coincidental sharing between unrelated individuals, an excess of low generation-probability sequences was observed among out-of-frame TCR alpha sequences shared between twins.

Libraries came from 5' RACE. TCRdb shows the sequencer as Illumina HiSeq 2000. Template switching introduced a universal primer binding site; the final cDNA contained a unique molecular identifier, enabling accurate counting of TCR cDNA molecules. Specific primers in the conserved constant-segment region were used to synthesize first-strand cDNA for TCR alpha and beta chains. Each cDNA library was double barcoded, with a SMART-Mk sample barcode plus Illumina barcodes, to control for contamination. TruSeq adapter sequences and Illumina sample barcodes were added in two successive PCR steps. TCR alpha and beta cDNA libraries were sequenced on the Illumina HiSeq platform with custom primers. In the paper's pipeline: MiGEC was used to process raw reads and extract unique molecular identifiers, and MiXCR was used to find CDR3 positions. Recombination models were inferred per individual with the repgenHMM and IGoR tools using an EM algorithm. The tcR package in R was used for shared clonotype analysis, with sharing normalized by the product of cloneset sizes. To study raw recombination without the effects of thymic and clonal selection, out-of-frame nonproductive sequences were analyzed. The public reads were quality trimmed at Q25 with fastp and then assembled into clones with MiXCR by TCRdb, keeping productive beta chains. Each entry is one CDR3 protein sequence, shown with its most common DNA and genes. The V and J calls were determined by TCRdb, not by the authors. Across this sample there are hundreds of thousands of distinct CDR3 sequences, with 18% seen only once. Of the sample, around 13% falls within the top ten clones.

This clonotype has just a few counts. The antigen this receptor binds is unknown. One base away there is no much larger clone; base qualities are not given. Taken from cysteine to phenylalanine, the CDR3 has 17 residues. The kept DNA is CDR3 alone, 51 bases in frame from the first base. The germline V gene sets CDR1 to SGHRS and CDR2 to YFSETQ. The V end gives up 4 bases and the J end 8 bases, leaving 16 bases in the junction not matched to a gene. Every donor was a healthy Caucasian. The twin cohort consisted of three pairs of female monozygotic twins, all aged roughly 18 to 30 years. Peripheral blood mononuclear cells were the source from which RNA for the TCR libraries was isolated. The data were also submitted as part of a second study, on T cells expressing NK-cell markers. As the second study states: In sorted CD3+CD56+NKG2C+, CD3+CD56+NKG2C- and CD3+CD56-NKG2C+ T-cell subsets from eight donors, TCR beta-chain repertoires were profiled. Seven of the eight sequenced donors were HCMV-seropositive and one was HCMV-seronegative. To restrict sorting to alphabetaTCR-expressing T cells, an anti-gammadeltaTCR antibody was added in several experiments. In over 5 donors, the dominant CD3+CD56+NKG2C+ clonotypes were among the top 10 CD8+ clonotypes and accounted for roughly 1.0-7.0% of CD8+ T cells. Those dominant clonotypes were again the most abundant among CD3+CD56-NKG2C+ cells in a handful of donors, at about 25-60.1%. It remained unclear whether the expanded NKG2C-expressing T cell clones were specific for HCMV antigens. The study sequenced eight donors, all healthy volunteers chosen at random: three men and five women. To determine HCMV serostatus, a commercial ELISA kit was used to detect HCMV-specific IgG in serum. For over 5 donors, bulk peripheral blood T-cell repertoires were also sequenced from unsorted PBMC. Reads were demultiplexed and grouped by UMI with MIGEC, and clonotypes were assembled and quantified with MiTCR. To exclude erroneous sequences, any TCR cDNA sequence not supported by at least two reads was discarded. Downstream repertoire analysis used the tcR package, and clonotypes were matched across fractions by CDR3 nucleotide sequence plus V segment. VDJmatch was used to annotate antigen specificity against VDJdb, with one amino acid substitution in CDR3 permitted.

Input material: PBMCs. The TCR comes from a woman aged 18-35 years in good health. The chain was built from TRBV5-1 and TRBJ2-1; 9 central nucleotides agree with TRBD2. The bases read TGCGCCAGCAGCCCGGGGATTGGACTAGCGACCCTAGATGAGCAGTTCTTC. Its amino acids are CASSPGIGLATLDEQFF.